A selection of T cell receptor beta chains follows, all from one sample in a study of blood T cells in healthy people across ages. Each CDR3 protein is one row after TCRdb ran MiXCR on the 5' RACE reads. The table has approximately 1.5 million distinct CDR3 sequences, roughly a third seen once; the top ten hold around 10%. The sequenced sample was blood. These receptors originate from a woman aged 30 to 39 in good health. CDR3s include the opening cysteine and the closing phenylalanine or tryptophan. The D gene is left open where the match is weak. Size tells how often a clone was seen (once, few, many) or the class of an expanded clone, and some rows leave it out.

TRBJ2-3 TRBV9 15 NA few TGTGCCAGCAGCGTAGAGAACAGGCCCACAGATACGCAGTATTTT CASSVENRPTDTQYF
TRBJ2-1 TRBV5-1 13 TRBD1 few TGCGCCAGTCGACAGGGCACCGACAATGAGCAGTTCTTC CASRQGTDNEQFF
TRBJ2-5 TRBV4-1 17 TRBD2 few TGCGCCAGCAGCCAGGACCCCGGGACTAGGGTAACCTACGGGCAGTACTTC CASSQDPGTRVTYGQYF
TRBJ2-7 TRBV28 13 NA NA TGTGCCAGCAGATGGACAGCCACCTACGAGCAGTACTTC CASRWTATYEQYF
TRBJ1-4 TRBV7-9 18 TRBD1 NA TGTGCCAGCAGCATAGGACAGGGTTTCAGACGAACTAATGAAAAACTGTTTTTT CASSIGQGFRRTNEKLFF
TRBJ2-1 TRBV5-4 14 NA NA TGTGCCAGCAGCCGAAGACAGATGAGAAATGAGCAGTTCTTC CASSRRQMRNEQFF
TRBJ2-1 TRBV6-6 17 NA few TGTGCCAGCAGCTCCGCTTCGGGAGAATGGTCCTACAATGAGCAGTTCTTC CASSSASGEWSYNEQFF
TRBJ2-1 TRBV27 16 TRBD2 few TGTGCCAGCAGCCTTGGGACTAGCGGGATGAGGAATGAGCAGTTCTTC CASSLGTSGMRNEQFF
TRBJ1-2 TRBV5-1 13 TRBD1 NA TGCGCCAGCAGGACAGGGATAGCCTATGGCTACACCTTC CASRTGIAYGYTF
TRBJ1-1 TRBV27 14 NA few TGTGCCAGCAGTACGTCCTTCATGAACACTGAAGCTTTCTTT CASSTSFMNTEAFF
TRBJ2-2 TRBV5-1 15 NA NA TGCGCCAGCAGCTTGTCCCTGGGAGACACCGGGGGGCTGTTTTTT CASSLSLGDTGGLFF
TRBJ2-3 TRBV10-3 14 TRBD1 many TGTGCCATCAGCGGGACAGGCCCGGGGGATACGCAGTATTTT CAISGTGPGDTQYF
TRBJ2-7 TRBV3-1 16 NA few TGTGCCAGCAGCCAAGGACTGCCATCAACCCCGGTCGAGCAGTACTTC CASSQGLPSTPVEQYF
TRBJ2-3 TRBV7-9 11 NA many TGTGCCAGCAGCTTGGAGTCCGCGCAGTATTTT CASSLESAQYF
TRBJ2-1 TRBV5-8 14 NA NA TGTGCCAGCTTACAGAGGAGCTCCTACAATGAGCAGTCCTTC CASLQRSSYNEQSF
TRBJ2-3 TRBV20-1 12 NA NA TGCAGTGCTAATCCGGTTACAGATACGCAGTATTTT CSANPVTDTQYF
TRBJ1-3 TRBV12-3/TRBV12-4 16 NA NA TGTGCCAGCAGTTCTCCGCAGGTTGCCTCTGGAAACACCATATATTTT CASSSPQVASGNTIYF
TRBJ2-2 TRBV29-1 12 NA NA TGCAGCGTTGTAGTCGACACCGGGGAGCTGTTTTTT CSVVVDTGELFF
TRBJ1-6 TRBV12-3/TRBV12-4 14 NA few TGTGCCAGCAGGCGGGACATCGTAAATTCACCCCTCCACTTT CASRRDIVNSPLHF
TRBJ1-5 TRBV12-3/TRBV12-4 20 NA NA TGTGCCAGCAGTTTTCTGACTGGGCGGAGGAAACATATCGGCAATCAGCCCCAGCATTTT CASSFLTGRRKHIGNQPQHF
TRBJ2-1 TRBV11-2 15 NA NA TGTGCCAGCAGCGAAAGGAGCATCGCTTACAATGAGCAGTTCTTC CASSERSIAYNEQFF
TRBJ2-3 TRBV9 16 TRBD2 NA TGTGCCAGCAGCGTAGGGGGCGGGAGAGGCACAGATACGCAGTATTTT CASSVGGGRGTDTQYF
TRBJ2-6 TRBV5-1 16 NA NA TGCGCCAGCAGCTTGTTCGCGGGTGGCGGGGCCAACGTCCGGACTTTC CASSLFAGGGANVRTF
TRBJ1-5 TRBV27 14 NA few TGTGCCAGCAGTTCTCCGGGACCGAGTGGGCCCCAGCATTTT CASSSPGPSGPQHF
TRBJ2-1 TRBV29-1 14 NA few TGCAGCGTTGAAATAGGTCTATCCTACAATGAGCAGTTCTTC CSVEIGLSYNEQFF
TRBJ1-2 TRBV20-1 17 NA few TGCAGTGCGAGAGGGCCCTGGGGAACTTTAGCTAACTATGGCTACACCTTC CSARGPWGTLANYGYTF
TRBJ1-4 TRBV6-1 16 NA NA TGTGCCAGCAGTCACAGCTCTGGACGGTCCAATGAAAAACTGTTTTTT CASSHSSGRSNEKLFF
TRBJ2-1 TRBV9 14 TRBD2 NA TGTGCCAGCAGCGTAGATGGTAGCGGGATTGAGCAGTTCTTC CASSVDGSGIEQFF
TRBJ2-3 TRBV2 13 NA NA TGTGCCAGCGGCGGCCTCGAAGCAGATACGCAGTATTTT CASGGLEADTQYF
TRBJ1-5 TRBV2 12 NA NA TGTGCCAGCAGACGCGAGAATCAGCCCCAGCATTTT CASRRENQPQHF
TRBJ2-7 TRBV28 15 NA NA TGTGCCAGCAGTTTAATCGCTACTTCTCATTACGAGCAGTACTTC CASSLIATSHYEQYF